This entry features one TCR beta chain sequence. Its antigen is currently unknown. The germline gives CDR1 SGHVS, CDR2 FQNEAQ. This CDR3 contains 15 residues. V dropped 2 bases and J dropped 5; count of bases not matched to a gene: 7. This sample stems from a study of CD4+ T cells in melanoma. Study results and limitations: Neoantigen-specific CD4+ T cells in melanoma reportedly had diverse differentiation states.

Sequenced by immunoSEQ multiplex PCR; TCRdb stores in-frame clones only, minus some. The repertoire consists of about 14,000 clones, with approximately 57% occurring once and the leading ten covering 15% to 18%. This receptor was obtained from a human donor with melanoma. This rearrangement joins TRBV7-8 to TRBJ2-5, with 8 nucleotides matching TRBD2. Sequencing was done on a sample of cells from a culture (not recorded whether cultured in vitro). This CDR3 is CASSLSRTSLETQYF. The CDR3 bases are TGTGCCAGCAGCTTAAGTAGGACTAGCTTGGAGACCCAGTACTTC.